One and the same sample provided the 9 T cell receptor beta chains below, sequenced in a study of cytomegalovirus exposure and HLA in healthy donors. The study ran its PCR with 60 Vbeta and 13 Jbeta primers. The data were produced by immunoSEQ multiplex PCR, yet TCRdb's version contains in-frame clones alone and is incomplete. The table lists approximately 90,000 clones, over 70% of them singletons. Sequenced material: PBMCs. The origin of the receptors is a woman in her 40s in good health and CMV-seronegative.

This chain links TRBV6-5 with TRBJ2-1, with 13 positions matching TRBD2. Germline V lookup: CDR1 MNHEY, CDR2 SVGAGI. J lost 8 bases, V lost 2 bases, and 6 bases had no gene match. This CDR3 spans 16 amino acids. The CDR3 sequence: CASSYPPGLAGYEQFF. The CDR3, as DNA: TGTGCCAGCAGTTACCCACCGGGACTAGCGGGGTATGAGCAGTTCTTC.

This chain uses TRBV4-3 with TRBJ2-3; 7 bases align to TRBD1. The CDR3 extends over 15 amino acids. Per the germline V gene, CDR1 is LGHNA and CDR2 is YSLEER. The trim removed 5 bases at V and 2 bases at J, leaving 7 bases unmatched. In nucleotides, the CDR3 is TGCGCCAGCAGCTCAGACAGGGCGACCACAGATACGCAGTATTTT. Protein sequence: CASSSDRATTDTQYF.

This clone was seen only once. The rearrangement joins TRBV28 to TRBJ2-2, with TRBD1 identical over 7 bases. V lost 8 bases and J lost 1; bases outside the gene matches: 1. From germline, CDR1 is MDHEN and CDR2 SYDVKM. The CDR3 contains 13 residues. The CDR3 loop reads CASGTENTGELFF. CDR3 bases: TGTGCCAGCGGGACAGAGAACACCGGGGAGCTGTTTTTT.

The CDR3 sequence is CAISAGGTEAFF. The CDR3 DNA is TGTGCCATCAGTGCGGGGGGGACTGAAGCTTTCTTT. This chain links TRBV10-3 with TRBJ1-1, with D perhaps TRBD1 (5 bases). The germline V gene has CDR1 ENHRY and CDR2 SYGVKD. The CDR3 runs to 12 residues. V was shortened by 4 bases and J by 5 bases, with 8 bases between the two germline ends.

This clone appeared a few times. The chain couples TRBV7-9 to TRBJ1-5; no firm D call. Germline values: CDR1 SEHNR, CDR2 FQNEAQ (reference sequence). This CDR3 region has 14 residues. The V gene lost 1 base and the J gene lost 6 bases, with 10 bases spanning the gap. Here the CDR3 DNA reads TGTGCCAGCAGCTTAGAAACAAGTTCTCAGCCCCAGCATTTT. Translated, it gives CASSLETSSQPQHF.

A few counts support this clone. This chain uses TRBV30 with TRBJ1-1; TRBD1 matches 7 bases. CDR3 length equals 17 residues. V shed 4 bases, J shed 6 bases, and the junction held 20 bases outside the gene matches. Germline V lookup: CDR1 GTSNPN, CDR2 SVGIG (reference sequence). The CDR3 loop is CAWTPEGAWSSLAEAFF. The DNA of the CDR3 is TGTGCCTGGACCCCTGAGGGGGCGTGGAGCTCTCTTGCTGAAGCTTTCTTT.

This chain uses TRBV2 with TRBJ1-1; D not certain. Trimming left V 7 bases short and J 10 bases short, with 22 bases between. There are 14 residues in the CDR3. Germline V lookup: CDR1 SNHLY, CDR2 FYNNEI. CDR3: CASTDPGGRVGAFF. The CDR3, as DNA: TGTGCCAGCACCGACCCGGGCGGGAGGGTTGGAGCTTTCTTT.

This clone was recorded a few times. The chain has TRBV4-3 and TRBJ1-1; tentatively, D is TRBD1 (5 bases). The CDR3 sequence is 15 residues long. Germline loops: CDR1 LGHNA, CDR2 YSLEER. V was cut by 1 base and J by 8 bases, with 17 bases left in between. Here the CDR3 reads CASSQVGGTNIEAFF. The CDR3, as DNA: TGCGCCAGCAGCCAAGTTGGGGGGACGAACATAGAAGCTTTCTTT.

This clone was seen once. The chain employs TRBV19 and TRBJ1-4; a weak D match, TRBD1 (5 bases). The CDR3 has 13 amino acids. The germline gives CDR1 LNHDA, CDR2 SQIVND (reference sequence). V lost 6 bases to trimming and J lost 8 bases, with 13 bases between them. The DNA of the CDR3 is TGTGCCAGTAGCCCCAGGACAAAAGAAAAACTGTTTTTT. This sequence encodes CASSPRTKEKLFF.